The source of this T cell receptor beta chain is a study of vaccination effects on CD4 cells after COVID-19. Study findings and constraints: Clones from infection and from vaccination both contracted markedly late after vaccination. In healthy vaccinees, only 1 of 255 vaccine-induced clones cross-reacted with common cold coronaviruses.

Antigen-specific CD4+ T cells were expanded (with viral peptide pools) by the ViraFEST assay ahead of sequencing. Subsequent to a culture period of nine to ten days, CD4+ T cells were isolated. Participants were given two doses of BNT162b2 or mRNA-1273 vaccine. About 2.1 million PBMC were seeded per well and grown in the presence of 10 IU/ml IL-2 and about 10 ug/ml peptides. Half of the medium was exchanged for IL-2 medium on both days 3 and 7. The repertoire was sequenced with immunoSEQ multiplex PCR; TCRdb's copy has only in-frame clones and lacks some. The sample has 29,000 or so clones; about 74% are singletons. About this clone: The antigen remains undetermined.

Trimming left V 0 bases short and J 6 bases short, with 10 bases between. Germline V gene data show CDR1 as LGHNA and CDR2 as YNFKEQ. This CDR3 region has 14 residues. The source was CD4+ T cells from PBMCs cultured with HCoV-OC43 spike peptides, collected after COVID-19 vaccination. This sample's subset: HCoV-OC43 spike overlapping peptide pool stimulation. The receptor was isolated from a human donor who received a COVID-19 vaccine. The genes are TRBV4-2 and TRBJ2-3; D remains ambiguous. The CDR3 protein is CASSQDSSFDTQYF. CDR3 nucleotides: TGTGCCAGCAGCCAAGATTCCAGTTTCGATACGCAGTATTTT.